A single sample is the source of the 28 T cell receptor beta chains below, sequenced in a study of control samples from healthy donors and cancer patients. TCRdb keeps only in-frame clones here, not all; method: immunoSEQ multiplex PCR. The sample records 90,000 to 130,000 clones, around four fifths being singletons. Source material: blood. The receptors stem from a man aged 18 to 30 in good health.

This chain connects TRBV5-6 to TRBJ1-5, with 10 bases aligning to TRBD1. The germline CDR1 and CDR2 sequences are SGHDT and YYEEEE. V gave up 0 bases and J gave up 4 bases; unmatched junction bases: 10. This CDR3 has 18 amino acids. The CDR3 bases are TGTGCCAGCAGCTTGGCGGGGACAGGGGACGCGTTGAATCAGCCCCAGCATTTT. It is translated as CASSLAGTGDALNQPQHF.

Comment on this clone: Within the sample, other DNA sequences also encode this same CDR3. The chain carries TRBV5-6 and TRBJ2-6, with D uncertain. Per the germline V gene, CDR1 is SGHDT and CDR2 is YYEEEE. The CDR3 extends over 15 amino acids. V lost 0 bases and J lost 2, with 6 bases in between. The CDR3 coding sequence is TGTGCCAGCAGCTTGGGAGTGACTGGGGCCAACGTCCTGACTTTC. Translating it yields CASSLGVTGANVLTF.

The CDR3 DNA reads as TGTGCCAGCAGTAACGGGGGCAACTATGGCTACACCTTC. Residues: CASSNGGNYGYTF. The V call is TRBV6-6, the J call TRBJ1-2; D possibly corresponds to TRBD1 (6 bases). From germline, CDR1 is MNHNY and CDR2 SVGAGI (reference sequence). This CDR3 contains 13 residues. V lost 5 bases, J lost 2 bases, and 9 bases lay in between.

V is TRBV29-1 and J is TRBJ1-4; 7 nucleotides line up with TRBD1. Trimming removed 1 base from V and 6 bases from J; junction bases left unmatched: 5. Germline assignment: CDR1 SQVTM and CDR2 ANQGSEA. This CDR3 is 14 amino acids long. The CDR3 DNA follows: TGCAGCGTTGAAGGACAGGGAGGGGATGAAAAACTGTTTTTT. This codes for CSVEGQGGDEKLFF.

The chain carries TRBV25-1 and TRBJ2-5; D possibly uses TRBD1 or TRBD2 (6 bases each). From germline, CDR1 is MGHDK and CDR2 SYGVNS. V was cut by 5 bases and J by 5 bases, with 21 bases left in between. This CDR3 is built from 16 residues. The CDR3 spells CASSWGNRAGGETQYF. The CDR3 DNA reads TGTGCCAGCAGTTGGGGAAACAGGGCCGGAGGGGAGACCCAGTACTTC.

This clone appeared a single time. The chain is built from TRBV10-2 and TRBJ2-3; 16 bases line up with TRBD2. Germline V gives CDR1 WSHSY, CDR2 SAAADI. This CDR3 is built from 19 residues. V shed 2 bases and J 0 bases; nucleotides not matched to a gene: 5. The CDR3 coding sequence is TGCGCCAGCAGTGAGCTCGGGACTAGCGGGGGGGATAGCACAGATACGCAGTATTTT. Translated: CASSELGTSGGDSTDTQYF.

This clone was picked up one time. The chain has TRBV4-2 and TRBJ1-1, with D possibly TRBD1 on 5 matching bases. The germline V and J ends were trimmed by 0 bases and 1 base, with 9 bases remaining between them. Germline V gene sequence: CDR1 LGHNA, CDR2 YNFKEQ. The CDR3 covers 15 residues. Here the CDR3 DNA reads TGTGCCAGCAGCCAAGATCAGGGCGGGAACACTGAAGCTTTCTTT. It encodes CASSQDQGGNTEAFF.

This chain connects TRBV5-6 to TRBJ1-5, with no clear D. CDR1 is SGHDT and CDR2 is YYEEEE in the germline V gene. There are 14 residues in the CDR3. V gave up 1 base and J gave up 0 bases, with 5 bases separating them. The CDR3 loop reads CASSLFASNQPQHF. Here the CDR3 DNA reads TGTGCCAGCAGCTTGTTTGCTAGCAATCAGCCCCAGCATTTT.

The chain joins TRBV9 to TRBJ2-1, with D possibly TRBD1 on 5 matching bases. Germline V gene sequence: CDR1 SGDLS, CDR2 YYNGEE. The V end lost 0 bases, the J end lost 12 bases, and 19 bases lay between the germline ends. This CDR3 has 15 residues. In nucleotides, the CDR3 is TGTGCCAGCAGCGTAGAAACAACACCACTCACAGGGCAGTTCTTC. It specifies CASSVETTPLTGQFF.

As DNA, the CDR3 is TGTGCCAGCAGCTTAGGGGTGAACACTGAAGCTTTCTTT. Its protein is CASSLGVNTEAFF. This sequence joins TRBV5-6 and TRBJ1-1; D might be TRBD1 (5 bases). This CDR3 comprises 13 residues. V was pared by 2 bases and J by 0 bases, with 5 bases between. The germline gives CDR1 SGHDT, CDR2 YYEEEE. The entire variable domain, with the rest obtained from reference TRBV5-6 and TRBJ1-1, is as follows: DAGVTQSPTHLIKTRGQQVTLRCSPKSGHDTVSWYQQALGQGPQFIFQYYEEEERQRGNFPDRFSGHQFPNYSSELNVNALLLGDSALYLCASSLGVNTEAFFGQGTRLTVV.

The CDR3 bases are TGTGCCAGCTCGACAGGGGGCCTTATCTATGGCTACACCTTC. Translating it yields CASSTGGLIYGYTF. This sequence joins TRBV19 and TRBJ1-2; 10 bases are shared with TRBD1. The junction had 8 bases not matched to a gene; V was cut back by 9 bases and J by 4 bases. The germline gives CDR1 LNHDA, CDR2 SQIVND (reference sequence). The CDR3 is made up of 14 amino acids.

The gene calls are TRBV12-3 or TRBV12-4 and TRBJ2-1, with TRBD2 as a possible D gene (6 bases). The CDR3 sequence is 13 residues long. Trimming stripped 1 base from V and 6 bases from J, with 7 bases between. The CDR3 sequence is CASSLGGVNEQFF. The CDR3, as DNA: TGTGCCAGCAGTTTAGGGGGGGTCAATGAGCAGTTCTTC.

The J gene is TRBJ1-6, the V gene TRBV5-5, with TRBD1 as a possible D gene (5 bases). The CDR3 covers 12 residues. V was pared by 4 bases and J by 7 bases, with 6 bases between. The germline V gene encodes CDR1 SGHKS and CDR2 YYEKEE (reference sequence). The CDR3 DNA is TGTGCCAGCAGCCAGGGAAATTCACCCCTCCACTTT. Protein: CASSQGNSPLHF.

V is TRBV20-1 and J is TRBJ1-6, with 7 bases identical to TRBD1. Looked up from germline, CDR1 is DFQATT and CDR2 is SNEGSKA (reference sequence). Unmatched junction bases numbered 3, after V lost 3 bases and J lost 7 bases. The CDR3 is made up of 13 amino acids. CDR3 bases: TGCAGTGCTAGTCGGGACAGAAATTCACCCCTCCACTTT. Protein product: CSASRDRNSPLHF.

The chain links TRBV6-5 to TRBJ1-1; TRBD1 is a possible D gene (6 bases). The ends were cut back, 3 bases at V and 0 bases at J, with 8 bases in the middle. CDR1 MNHEY and CDR2 SVGAGI come from the germline V gene. The CDR3 has 14 amino acids. The CDR3 DNA reads TGTGCCAGCAGTTATCGGGACATGAACACTGAAGCTTTCTTT. Translated, it gives CASSYRDMNTEAFF.

The rearrangement links TRBV7-6 to TRBJ1-1; a possible D gene is TRBD1 (6 bases). With 5 bases removed from V and 5 bases from J, the gap between germline ends came to 15 bases. This CDR3 has 14 residues. From germline, CDR1 is SGHVS and CDR2 FNYEAQ. The CDR3 DNA reads TGTGCCAGCAGCGAACAGGGTATGGGGACTGAAGCTTTCTTT. Residues: CASSEQGMGTEAFF.

The rearrangement joins TRBV5-1 to TRBJ2-1; 9 nucleotides line up with TRBD2. The V segment lost 2 bases and the J segment 6 bases; nucleotides outside the gene matches: 3. The germline V gene has CDR1 SGHRS and CDR2 YFSETQ. The CDR3 covers 14 residues. The CDR3 reads CASSFGGGGNEQFF. Written as DNA, the CDR3 is TGCGCCAGCAGCTTTGGCGGGGGGGGCAATGAGCAGTTCTTC.

The rearrangement uses TRBV11-2 and TRBJ2-7; D may be TRBD1 or TRBD2 (5 bases each). With 3 bases removed from V and 2 bases from J, the gap between germline ends came to 11 bases. CDR1 is SGHAT, CDR2 FQNNGV, per germline. CDR3 length: 14 amino acids. CDR3 loop: CASSLGPYTYEQYV. The CDR3 DNA is TGTGCCAGCAGCTTGGGACCCTATACCTACGAGCAGTACGTC.

This chain connects TRBV19 to TRBJ2-2; no reliable D call. This CDR3 comprises 14 residues. CDR1 and CDR2 from the germline V gene are LNHDA and SQIVND (reference sequence). The V gene lost 6 bases and the J gene lost 1 base, with 9 bases spanning the gap. The CDR3 DNA reads TGTGCCAGTAGCCCTCCAGGGAACACCGGGGAGCTGTTTTTT. The encoded protein is CASSPPGNTGELFF.

This clone was counted a single time. The J gene is TRBJ1-1, the V gene TRBV14, with D perhaps TRBD1 (6 bases). Germline V gene lookup returns CDR1 SGHDN and CDR2 FVKESK. V was cut by 7 bases and J by 1 base, with 16 bases left in between. The CDR3 consists of 15 residues. This CDR3 reads CASKSLQGRNTEAFF. DNA for the CDR3: TGTGCCAGCAAGAGCCTTCAGGGGCGGAACACTGAAGCTTTCTTT.

The chain recombines TRBV7-2 with TRBJ2-7, with a possible D match to TRBD1 (6 bases). Germline CDR1 and CDR2: SGHTA and FQGNSA. V gave up 2 bases and J gave up 2 bases, with 13 bases separating them. The CDR3 runs 15 residues. The CDR3 protein is CASSLKGDTAYEQYF. The CDR3, as DNA: TGTGCCAGCAGCTTAAAAGGGGACACCGCCTACGAGCAGTACTTC.

This chain joins TRBV5-1 and TRBJ2-5, with D perhaps assigned TRBD1 or TRBD2 (5 bases each). The CDR3 runs 16 residues. V was clipped by 5 bases and J by 3 bases, with 20 bases between them. Germline V gene lookup returns CDR1 SGHRS and CDR2 YFSETQ. This chain's CDR3 is CASSLDPGRLKETQYF. The CDR3, as DNA: TGCGCCAGCAGTCTTGATCCGGGACGTCTGAAAGAGACCCAGTACTTC.

The genes are TRBV27 and TRBJ2-6; D gene ambiguous. The germline gives CDR1 MNHEY, CDR2 SMNVEV (reference sequence). Trimming took off 6 bases at V and 0 bases at J, with 12 bases between the two ends. CDR3 length equals 16 residues. This CDR3 is CASSPVKSSGANVLTF. The CDR3 bases are TGTGCCAGCAGCCCAGTAAAGAGCTCTGGGGCCAACGTCCTGACTTTC.

This clone was seen a few times. The rearrangement joins TRBV10-2 to TRBJ2-1; 7 bases fit TRBD1. V lost 5 bases, J lost 6 bases, and 10 bases stayed unmatched. The germline CDR1 and CDR2 sequences are WSHSY and SAAADI. This CDR3 spans 15 amino acids. CDR3 coding DNA: TGCGCCAGCAGTCGATCTAGGGACAGCTTCAATGAGCAGTTCTTC. It translates to CASSRSRDSFNEQFF.

The rearrangement joins TRBV24-1 to TRBJ1-2, with 8 bases identical to TRBD1. In germline, CDR1 is KGHDR, CDR2 SFDVKD. The CDR3 consists of 15 residues. Trimming removed 3 bases from V and 8 bases from J; junction bases left unmatched: 10. CDR3 coding DNA: TGTGCCACCAGTGATGTCTCAGGGGGCATAAGCGGCTACACCTTC. It codes for CATSDVSGGISGYTF.

The CDR3 DNA follows: TGTGCCAGCGCAGACCCCCCGGATAGCAATCAGCCCCAGCATTTT. It translates to CASADPPDSNQPQHF. The chain is built from TRBV6-5 and TRBJ1-5; no definite D call. The CDR3 runs 15 residues. The germline gives CDR1 MNHEY, CDR2 SVGAGI. The germline V and J ends were trimmed by 8 bases and 0 bases, with 14 bases remaining between them.

The chain combines TRBV2 with TRBJ1-5; 7 nucleotides agree with TRBD1. Germline V gene data show CDR1 as SNHLY and CDR2 as FYNNEI. CDR3 size: 14 residues. The V and J ends lost 6 bases and 4 bases, in that order; junction bases with no gene match: 6. For the CDR3, the DNA is TGTGCCAGCAGGCCGGGACAGTATAATCAGCCCCAGCATTTT. Amino acid sequence: CASRPGQYNQPQHF.

The gene calls are TRBV21-1 and TRBJ2-7; TRBD1, the D gene given by the table, was not confirmed from the DNA. TRBV21-1 is described as a pseudogene. This CDR3 comprises 13 residues. The CDR3, as DNA: TGTGCCAGCAGGGGGCAGCTCTCCTACGAGCAGTACGTC. Protein: CASRGQLSYEQYV.